A selection of T cell receptor beta chains follows, all from one sample in a study of blood T cell repertoires in COVID-19. Clones were sequenced by immunoSEQ multiplex PCR, and TCRdb holds only the in-frame ones, with some missing. The table shows around 120,000 clones, with 90% occurring only once. The specimen sequenced was peripheral blood. All receptors derive from an older woman with COVID-19, enrolled during active disease. Each CDR3 is given with its conserved first and last residue. D genes are given only for firm matches. Clone sizes are given selectively: once, few, many, or a class where the clone is expanded.

>TRBV12-2|once|TRBJ2-2|-
TGTGCAAGTCGCCCTCGTCCCGGGACAGGGTTCGCGAACACCGGGGAGCTGTTTTTT
CASRPRPGTGFANTGELFF
>TRBV7-3|-|TRBJ2-4|-
TGTGCCAGCAGCTCCGAACTAGTAACGGCCAAAAACATTCAGTACTTC
CASSSELVTAKNIQYF
>TRBV5-1|-|TRBJ2-2|-
TGCGCCAGCGGTAGCGGAGGGTCTCACCGGACCGGGGAGCTGTTTTTT
CASGSGGSHRTGELFF
>TRBV5-1|-|TRBJ2-7|TRBD2
TGCGCCAGCGATCGGACTAGCGGGGAGCCCAACTCCTACGAGCAGTACTTC
CASDRTSGEPNSYEQYF
>TRBV4-3|-|TRBJ2-3|-
TGCGCCAGCAGCCAAGATTATAACCCAGGGACGCAGTATTTT
CASSQDYNPGTQYF
>TRBV2|once|TRBJ2-5|-
TGTGCCAGCAGTGAAATGGGGCCTGGGATAGAGACCCAGTACTTC
CASSEMGPGIETQYF
>TRBV11-3|-|TRBJ2-2|TRBD2
TGTGCCAGCAGCTTGTACGGGGGGACCGGGGAGCTGTTTTTT
CASSLYGGTGELFF
>TRBV14|-|TRBJ2-1|TRBD2
TGTGCCAGCAGCCCTCGACTAGCGGGGGTGAGGTTCAATGAGCAGTTCTTC
CASSPRLAGVRFNEQFF
>TRBV27|few|TRBJ1-5|TRBD1
TGTGCCAGCAGTTTAGGGACAGGGGGCTATCAGCCCCAGCATTTT
CASSLGTGGYQPQHF
>TRBV29-1|-|TRBJ2-5|-
TGCAGCGTGGTCCGGGGAGCCCAAGAGACCCAGTACTTC
CSVVRGAQETQYF
>TRBV5-6|-|TRBJ2-7|-
TGTGCCAGCAGCTCCACATCCTACGAGCAGTACTTC
CASSSTSYEQYF
>TRBV3-1/TRBV3-2|-|TRBJ1-2|-
TGTGCCAGCAGCCCTCCTTGGGCCTTCCCAGATGGCTACACCTTC
CASSPPWAFPDGYTF
>TRBV7-2|-|TRBJ1-1|-
TGTGCCAGCAGCCCCCAACCTACAGGAAACACTGAAGCTTTCTTT
CASSPQPTGNTEAFF
>TRBV3-1/TRBV3-2|-|TRBJ2-7|-
TGTGCCAGCAGCCACACCGGGCAGGGTGGCGAGCAGTACTTC
CASSHTGQGGEQYF
>TRBV18|-|TRBJ1-1|-
TGTGCCAGCTCCCCGTCGACACAGAACACTGAAGCTTTCTTT
CASSPSTQNTEAFF
>TRBV6-6|-|TRBJ1-2|-
TGTGCCAGCAGCCGACTAAACACGGGGGGCGCGTCTAACTATGGCTACACCTTC
CASSRLNTGGASNYGYTF
>TRBV19|-|TRBJ1-2|TRBD1
TGTGCCAGTAGTATAGATGGCGGGACAGGGAACGGCTACACCTTC
CASSIDGGTGNGYTF
>TRBV7-8|once|TRBJ2-1|TRBD2
TGTGCCAGCAGCTGGCAGCGGGGGGGCGTCAATGAGCAGTTCTTC
CASSWQRGGVNEQFF